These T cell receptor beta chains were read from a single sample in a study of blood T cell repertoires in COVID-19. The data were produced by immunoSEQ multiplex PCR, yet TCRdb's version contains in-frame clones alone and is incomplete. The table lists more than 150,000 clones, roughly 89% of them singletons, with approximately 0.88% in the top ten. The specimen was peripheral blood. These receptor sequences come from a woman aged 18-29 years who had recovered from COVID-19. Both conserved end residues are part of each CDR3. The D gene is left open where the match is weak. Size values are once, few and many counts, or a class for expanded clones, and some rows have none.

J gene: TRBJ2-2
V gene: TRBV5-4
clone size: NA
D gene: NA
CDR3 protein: CASSPLEITGELFF
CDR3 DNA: TGTGCCAGCAGCCCACTAGAAATCACCGGGGAGCTGTTTTTT

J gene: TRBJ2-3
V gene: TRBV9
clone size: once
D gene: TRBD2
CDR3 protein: CASSPRGAGLAGGSTDTQYF
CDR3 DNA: TGTGCCAGCAGCCCTAGAGGGGCGGGGCTAGCGGGAGGGAGCACAGATACGCAGTATTTT

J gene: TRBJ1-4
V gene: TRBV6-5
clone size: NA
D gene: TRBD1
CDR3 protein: CASSYGGQTNEKLFF
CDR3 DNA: TGTGCCAGCAGTTATGGGGGACAGACTAATGAAAAACTGTTTTTT

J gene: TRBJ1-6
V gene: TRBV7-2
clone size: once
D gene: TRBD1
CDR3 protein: CASSYRQGRRGSPLHF
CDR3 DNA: TGTGCCAGCAGCTACCGACAGGGGCGCCGTGGTTCACCCCTCCACTTT

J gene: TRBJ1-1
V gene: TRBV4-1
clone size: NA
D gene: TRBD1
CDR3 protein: CASSQGRLLQGVGGNAFF
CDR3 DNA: TGCGCCAGCAGCCAAGGCCGACTACTACAGGGGGTAGGGGGAAACGCTTTCTTT

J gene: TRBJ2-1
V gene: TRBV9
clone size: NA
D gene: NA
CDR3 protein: CASSVGAEQFF
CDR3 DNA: TGTGCCAGCAGCGTAGGAGCGGAGCAGTTCTTC

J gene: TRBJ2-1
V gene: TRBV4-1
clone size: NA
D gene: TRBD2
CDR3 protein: CASSRLAGNEQFF
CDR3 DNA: TGCGCCAGCAGCCGACTAGCGGGGAATGAGCAGTTCTTC

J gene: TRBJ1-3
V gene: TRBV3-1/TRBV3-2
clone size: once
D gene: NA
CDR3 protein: CASSQDLRTATLGGNTIYF
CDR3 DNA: TGTGCCAGCAGCCAAGATCTTAGGACAGCGACATTGGGAGGAAACACCATATATTTT

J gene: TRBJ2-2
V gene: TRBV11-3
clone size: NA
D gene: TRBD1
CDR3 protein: CASSPTGGLVGELFF
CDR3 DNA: TGTGCCAGCAGCCCGACAGGGGGCCTGGTCGGGGAGCTGTTTTTT

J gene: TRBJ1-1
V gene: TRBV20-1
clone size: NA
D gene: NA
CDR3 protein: CSASDTLNTEAFF
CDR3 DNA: TGCAGTGCTAGTGACACATTGAACACTGAAGCTTTCTTT

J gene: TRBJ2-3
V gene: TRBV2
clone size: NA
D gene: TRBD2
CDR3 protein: CASSLAGFSTDTQYF
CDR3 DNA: TGTGCCAGCAGCCTAGCGGGATTTTCCACAGATACGCAGTATTTT

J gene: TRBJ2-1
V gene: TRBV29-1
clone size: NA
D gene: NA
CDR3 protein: CSVVGGTYSSYNEQFF
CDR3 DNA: TGCAGCGTTGTCGGGGGTACCTATAGCTCCTACAATGAGCAGTTCTTC

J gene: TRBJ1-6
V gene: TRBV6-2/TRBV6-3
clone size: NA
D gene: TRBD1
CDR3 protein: CASRPRQGDNSPLHF
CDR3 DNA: TGTGCCAGCAGACCTAGACAGGGGGATAATTCACCCCTCCACTTT

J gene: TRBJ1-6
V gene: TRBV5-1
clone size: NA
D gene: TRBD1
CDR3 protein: CASSWDRDSPLHF
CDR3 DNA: TGCGCCAGCAGCTGGGACAGGGATTCACCCCTCCACTTT

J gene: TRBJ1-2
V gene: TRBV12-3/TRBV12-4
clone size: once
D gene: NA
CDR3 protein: CASKSGTGSGYTF
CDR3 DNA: TGTGCCAGCAAATCGGGCACAGGGTCCGGCTACACCTTC

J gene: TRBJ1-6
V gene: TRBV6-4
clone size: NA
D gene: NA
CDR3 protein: CASSVHDNSPLHF
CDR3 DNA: TGTGCCAGCAGTGTACACGATAATTCACCCCTCCACTTT

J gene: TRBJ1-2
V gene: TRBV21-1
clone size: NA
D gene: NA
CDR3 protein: CASSNGGCPNYGYTF
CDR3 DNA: TGTGCCAGCAGCAATGGGGGCTGTCCTAACTATGGCTACACCTTC

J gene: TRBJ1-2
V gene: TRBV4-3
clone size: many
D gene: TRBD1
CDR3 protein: CASSQDRTGSYGYTF
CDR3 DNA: TGCGCCAGCAGCCAAGACAGGACAGGGTCCTATGGCTACACCTTC

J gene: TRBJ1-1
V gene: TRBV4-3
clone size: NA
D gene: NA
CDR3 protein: CASSQDGQGLVTEAFF
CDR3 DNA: TGCGCCAGCAGCCAAGATGGTCAGGGGCTTGTCACTGAAGCTTTCTTT

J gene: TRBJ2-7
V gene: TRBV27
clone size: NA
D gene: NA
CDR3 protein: CASRPGLPFYEQYF
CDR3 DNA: TGTGCCAGCAGGCCGGGACTGCCGTTCTACGAGCAGTACTTC

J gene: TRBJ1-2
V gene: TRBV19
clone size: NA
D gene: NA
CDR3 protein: CASSAGPYGYTF
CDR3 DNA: TGTGCCAGTAGTGCGGGCCCCTATGGCTACACCTTC

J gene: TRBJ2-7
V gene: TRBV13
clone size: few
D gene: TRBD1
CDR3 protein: CASSHRDREYEQYF
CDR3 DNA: TGTGCCAGCAGCCACCGGGACAGGGAATACGAGCAGTACTTC

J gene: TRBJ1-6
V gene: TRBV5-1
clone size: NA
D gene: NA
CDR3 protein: CASQREVGNSPLHF
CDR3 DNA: TGCGCCAGCCAAAGGGAGGTCGGGAATTCACCCCTCCACTTT

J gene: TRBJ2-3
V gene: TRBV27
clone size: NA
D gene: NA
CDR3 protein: CASSEIWRGGLTDTQYF
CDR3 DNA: TGTGCCAGCAGCGAAATCTGGCGGGGAGGCCTAACAGATACGCAGTATTTT

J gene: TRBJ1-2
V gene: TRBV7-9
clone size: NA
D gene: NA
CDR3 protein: CASSPVGTDGYTF
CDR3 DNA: TGTGCCAGCAGCCCGGTAGGGACTGATGGCTACACCTTC

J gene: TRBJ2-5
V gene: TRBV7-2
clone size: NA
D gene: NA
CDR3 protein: CASSFRSGRQWETQYF
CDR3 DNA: TGTGCCAGCAGCTTCCGCAGTGGGCGACAGTGGGAGACCCAGTACTTC

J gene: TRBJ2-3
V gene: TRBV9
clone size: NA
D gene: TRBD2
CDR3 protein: CASSVTSVGGDTQYF
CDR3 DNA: TGTGCCAGCAGCGTCACTAGCGTTGGTGGAGATACGCAGTATTTT

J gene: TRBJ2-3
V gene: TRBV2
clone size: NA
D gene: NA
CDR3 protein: CASSPQEDTQYF
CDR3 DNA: TGTGCCAGCAGTCCGCAGGAAGATACGCAGTATTTT

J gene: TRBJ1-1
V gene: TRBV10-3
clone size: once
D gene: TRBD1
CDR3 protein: CAIRPRQGLNTEAFF
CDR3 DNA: TGTGCCATCAGGCCTAGACAGGGTTTGAACACTGAAGCTTTCTTT

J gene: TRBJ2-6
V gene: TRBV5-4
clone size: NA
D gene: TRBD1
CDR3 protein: CASGGQWGESSGANVLTF
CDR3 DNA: TGTGCCAGCGGGGGACAGTGGGGTGAGAGCTCTGGGGCCAACGTCCTGACTTTC

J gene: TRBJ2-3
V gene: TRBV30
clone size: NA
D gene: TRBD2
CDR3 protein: CAWQKGTSLSTDTQYF
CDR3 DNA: TGTGCCTGGCAAAAAGGGACTAGCCTAAGCACAGATACGCAGTATTTT

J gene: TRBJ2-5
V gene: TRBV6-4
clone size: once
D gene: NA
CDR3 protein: CATSRQPQETQYF
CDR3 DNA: TGTGCCACCTCAAGACAGCCTCAAGAGACCCAGTACTTC

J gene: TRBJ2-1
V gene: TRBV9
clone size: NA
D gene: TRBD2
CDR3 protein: CASSALAGAEYNEQFF
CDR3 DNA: TGTGCCAGCAGCGCACTAGCGGGAGCAGAATACAATGAGCAGTTCTTC

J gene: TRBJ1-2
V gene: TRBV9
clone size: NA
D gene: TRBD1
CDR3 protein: CASSVTGGSWYGYTF
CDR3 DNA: TGTGCCAGCAGCGTCACAGGGGGCTCGTGGTATGGCTACACCTTC

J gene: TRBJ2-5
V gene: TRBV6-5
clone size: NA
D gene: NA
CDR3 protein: CASSRTGRETQYF
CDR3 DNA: TGTGCCAGCAGTCGTACAGGGAGAGAGACCCAGTACTTC

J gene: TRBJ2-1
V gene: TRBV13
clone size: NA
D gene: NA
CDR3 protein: CASSLAVDEQFF
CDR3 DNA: TGTGCCAGCAGCTTAGCGGTCGATGAGCAGTTCTTC

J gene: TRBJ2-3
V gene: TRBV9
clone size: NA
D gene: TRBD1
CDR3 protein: CASSADPGQGYDTQYF
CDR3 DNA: TGTGCCAGCAGCGCAGACCCGGGACAGGGCTACGATACGCAGTATTTT

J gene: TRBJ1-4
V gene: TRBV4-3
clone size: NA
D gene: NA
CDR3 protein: CASSLGGRDGREKLFF
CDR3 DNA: TGCGCCAGCAGCCTTGGGGGCCGGGACGGTAGAGAAAAACTGTTTTTT

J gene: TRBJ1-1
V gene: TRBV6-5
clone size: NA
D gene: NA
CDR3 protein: CASSYMVGIRDTEAFF
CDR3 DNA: TGTGCCAGCAGTTACATGGTCGGGATAAGGGACACTGAAGCTTTCTTT

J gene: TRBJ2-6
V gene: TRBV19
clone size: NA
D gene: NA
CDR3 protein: CATRGSGANVLTF
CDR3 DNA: TGTGCCACCAGGGGCTCTGGGGCCAACGTCCTGACTTTC

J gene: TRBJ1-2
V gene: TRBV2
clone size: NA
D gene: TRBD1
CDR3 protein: CASSEWGQGTYGYTF
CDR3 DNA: TGTGCCAGCAGTGAATGGGGACAGGGGACCTATGGCTACACCTTC

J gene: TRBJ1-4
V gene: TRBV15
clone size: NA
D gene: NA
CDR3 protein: CATSRDRGWLEKLFF
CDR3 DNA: TGTGCCACCAGCAGAGATCGAGGGTGGCTAGAAAAACTGTTTTTT

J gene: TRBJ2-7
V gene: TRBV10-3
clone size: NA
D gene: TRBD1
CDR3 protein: CAIRWGQGVSYEQYF
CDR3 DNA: TGTGCCATCAGATGGGGACAGGGGGTCTCCTACGAGCAGTACTTC

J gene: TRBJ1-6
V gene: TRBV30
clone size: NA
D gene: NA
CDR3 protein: CAWIRGSGSPLHF
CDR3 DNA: TGTGCCTGGATACGGGGATCCGGTTCACCCCTCCACTTT

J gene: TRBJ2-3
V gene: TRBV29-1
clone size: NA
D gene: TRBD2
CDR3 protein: CSVEDWTGGTDTQYF
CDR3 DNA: TGCAGCGTGGAGGATTGGACGGGGGGTACAGATACGCAGTATTTT

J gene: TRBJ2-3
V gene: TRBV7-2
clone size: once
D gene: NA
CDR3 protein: CASSLALVTDTQYF
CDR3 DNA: TGTGCCAGCAGCTTAGCACTAGTCACAGATACGCAGTATTTT

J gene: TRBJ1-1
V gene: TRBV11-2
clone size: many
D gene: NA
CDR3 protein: CASSLSRVTEAFF
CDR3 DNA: TGTGCCAGCAGCTTAAGCAGGGTTACTGAAGCTTTCTTT

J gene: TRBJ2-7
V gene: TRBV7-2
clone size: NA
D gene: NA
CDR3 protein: CASSLGVGATYEQYF
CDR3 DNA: TGTGCCAGCAGCTTAGGGGTGGGGGCGACCTACGAGCAGTACTTC

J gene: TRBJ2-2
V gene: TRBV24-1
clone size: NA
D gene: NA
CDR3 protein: CATSDRVVGELFF
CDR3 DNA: TGTGCCACCAGTGATCGGGTGGTTGGGGAGCTGTTTTTT

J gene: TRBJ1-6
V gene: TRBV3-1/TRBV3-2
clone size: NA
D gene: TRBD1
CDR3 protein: CASSQNPQTGSINSPLHF
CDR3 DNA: TGTGCCAGCAGCCAAAACCCGCAGACAGGGTCCATTAATTCACCCCTCCACTTT

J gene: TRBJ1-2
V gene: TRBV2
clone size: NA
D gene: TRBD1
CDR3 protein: CASSAWDSPIYGYTF
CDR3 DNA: TGTGCCAGCAGTGCCTGGGACAGTCCTATCTATGGCTACACCTTC

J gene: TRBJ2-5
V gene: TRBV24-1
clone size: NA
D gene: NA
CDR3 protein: CATSDPGEGETQYF
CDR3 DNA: TGTGCCACCAGTGATCCAGGGGAAGGGGAGACCCAGTACTTC

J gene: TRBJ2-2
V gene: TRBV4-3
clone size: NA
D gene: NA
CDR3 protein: CASSQVRGRTGELFF
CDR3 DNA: TGCGCCAGCAGCCAAGTCAGGGGACGCACCGGGGAGCTGTTTTTT

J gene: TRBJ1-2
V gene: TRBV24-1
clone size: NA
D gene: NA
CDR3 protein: CASAGDDYGYTF
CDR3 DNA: TGTGCCTCGGCAGGCGATGACTATGGCTACACCTTC

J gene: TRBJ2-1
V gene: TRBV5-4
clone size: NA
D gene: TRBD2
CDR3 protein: CASSPRQLLAGGNNEQFF
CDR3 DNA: TGTGCCAGCAGCCCACGCCAATTACTAGCGGGAGGGAACAATGAGCAGTTCTTC

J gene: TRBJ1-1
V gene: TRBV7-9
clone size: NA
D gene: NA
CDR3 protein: CASSRQGGNTEAFF
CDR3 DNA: TGTGCCAGCAGCCGCCAAGGGGGAAACACTGAAGCTTTCTTT